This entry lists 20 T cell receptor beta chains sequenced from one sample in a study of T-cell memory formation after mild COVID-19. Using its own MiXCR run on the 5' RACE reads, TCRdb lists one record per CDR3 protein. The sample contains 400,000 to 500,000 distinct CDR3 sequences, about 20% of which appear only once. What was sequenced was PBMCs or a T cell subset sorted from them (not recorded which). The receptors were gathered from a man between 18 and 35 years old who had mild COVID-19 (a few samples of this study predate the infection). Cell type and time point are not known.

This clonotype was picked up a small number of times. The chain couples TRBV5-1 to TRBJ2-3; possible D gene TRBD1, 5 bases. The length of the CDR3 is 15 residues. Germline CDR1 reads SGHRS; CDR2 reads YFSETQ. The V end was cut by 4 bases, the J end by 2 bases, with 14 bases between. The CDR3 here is CASSLLGRDTDTQYF. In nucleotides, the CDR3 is TGCGCCAGCAGCCTCCTGGGCAGGGACACAGATACGCAGTATTTT. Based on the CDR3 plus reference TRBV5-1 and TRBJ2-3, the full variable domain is KAGVTQTPRYLIKTRGQQVTLSCSPISGHRSVSWYQQTPGQGLQFLFEYFSETQRNKGNFPGRFSGRQFSNSRSEMNVSTLELGDSALYLCASSLLGRDTDTQYFGPGTRLTVL.

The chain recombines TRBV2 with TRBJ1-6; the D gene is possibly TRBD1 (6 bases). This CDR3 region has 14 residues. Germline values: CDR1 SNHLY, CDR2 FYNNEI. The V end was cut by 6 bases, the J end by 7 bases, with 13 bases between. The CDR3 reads CASSPDRNNSPLHF. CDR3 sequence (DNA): TGTGCCAGCAGCCCCGACAGGAACAATTCACCCCTCCACTTT.

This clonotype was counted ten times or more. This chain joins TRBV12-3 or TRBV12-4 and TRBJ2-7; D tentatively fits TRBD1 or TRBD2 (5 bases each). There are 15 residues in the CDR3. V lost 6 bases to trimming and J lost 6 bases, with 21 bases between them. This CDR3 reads CASSPSWDVLGEQYF. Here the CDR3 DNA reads TGTGCCAGCAGCCCATCTTGGGACGTTCTGGGCGAGCAGTACTTC.

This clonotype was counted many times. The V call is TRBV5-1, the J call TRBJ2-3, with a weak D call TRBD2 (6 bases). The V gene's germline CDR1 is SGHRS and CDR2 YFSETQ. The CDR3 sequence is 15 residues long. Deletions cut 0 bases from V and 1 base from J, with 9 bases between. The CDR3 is CASSLVPGGTDTQYF. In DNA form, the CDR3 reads TGCGCCAGCAGCTTGGTTCCGGGGGGCACAGATACGCAGTATTTT.

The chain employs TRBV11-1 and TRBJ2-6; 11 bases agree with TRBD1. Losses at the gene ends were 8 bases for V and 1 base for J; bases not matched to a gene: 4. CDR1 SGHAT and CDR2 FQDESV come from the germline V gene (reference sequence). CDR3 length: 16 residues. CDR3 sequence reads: CASGQGANSGANVLTF. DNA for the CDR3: TGTGCCAGCGGACAGGGGGCGAATTCTGGGGCCAACGTCCTGACTTTC.

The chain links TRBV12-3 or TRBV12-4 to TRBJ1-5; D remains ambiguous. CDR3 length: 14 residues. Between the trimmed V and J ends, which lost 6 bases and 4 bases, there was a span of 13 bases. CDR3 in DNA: TGTGCCAGCAGCCAAGATGGGCGTAATCAGCCCCAGCATTTT. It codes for CASSQDGRNQPQHF.

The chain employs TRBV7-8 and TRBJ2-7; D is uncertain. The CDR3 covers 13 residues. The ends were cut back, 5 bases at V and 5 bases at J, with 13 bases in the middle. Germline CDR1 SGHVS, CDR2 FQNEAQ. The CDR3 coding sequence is TGTGCCAGCAGCGCCCCTGGGAAGGACGAGCAGTACTTC. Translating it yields CASSAPGKDEQYF.

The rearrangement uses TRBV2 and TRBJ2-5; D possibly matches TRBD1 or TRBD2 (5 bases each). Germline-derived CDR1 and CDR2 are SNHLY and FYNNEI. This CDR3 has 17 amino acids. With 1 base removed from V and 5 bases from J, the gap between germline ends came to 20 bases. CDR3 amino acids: CASSEGVLGDGGETQYF. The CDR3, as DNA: TGTGCCAGCAGTGAAGGCGTTTTAGGGGACGGTGGGGAGACCCAGTACTTC.

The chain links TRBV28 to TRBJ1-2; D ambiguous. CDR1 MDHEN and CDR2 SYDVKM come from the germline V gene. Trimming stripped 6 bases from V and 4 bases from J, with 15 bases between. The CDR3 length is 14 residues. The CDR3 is CASSPLVAPYGYTF. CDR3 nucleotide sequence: TGTGCCAGCAGCCCCCTGGTGGCACCCTATGGCTACACCTTC.

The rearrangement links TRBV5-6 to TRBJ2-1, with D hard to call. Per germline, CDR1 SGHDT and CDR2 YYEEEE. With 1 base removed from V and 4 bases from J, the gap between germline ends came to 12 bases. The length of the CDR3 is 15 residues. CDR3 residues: CASSLKWTEYNEQFF. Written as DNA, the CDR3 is TGTGCCAGCAGCTTGAAATGGACGGAGTACAATGAGCAGTTCTTC.

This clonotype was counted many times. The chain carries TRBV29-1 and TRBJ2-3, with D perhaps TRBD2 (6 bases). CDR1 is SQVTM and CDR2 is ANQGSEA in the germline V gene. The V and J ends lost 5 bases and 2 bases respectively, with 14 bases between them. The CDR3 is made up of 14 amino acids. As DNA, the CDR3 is TGCAGCGTTTACAAATGGGACTCCACAGATACGCAGTATTTT. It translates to CSVYKWDSTDTQYF.

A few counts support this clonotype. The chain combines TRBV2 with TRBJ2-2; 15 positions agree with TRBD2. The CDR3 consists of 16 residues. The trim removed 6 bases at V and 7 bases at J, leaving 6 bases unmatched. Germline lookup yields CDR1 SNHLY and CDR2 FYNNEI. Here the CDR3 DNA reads TGTGCCAGCAGATCGGGACTAGCGGGGGGCCTCGGGGAGCTGTTTTTT. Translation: CASRSGLAGGLGELFF.

The CDR3 bases are TGTGCCACCAGCGACCGGGTCTTCACTCAGCCCCAGCATTTT. Translating gives CATSDRVFTQPQHF. This chain links TRBV15 with TRBJ1-5; D is unclear. Trimming left V 5 bases short and J 6 bases short, with 14 bases between. The CDR3 contains 14 residues. Germline V lookup: CDR1 LNHNV, CDR2 YYDKDF (reference sequence).

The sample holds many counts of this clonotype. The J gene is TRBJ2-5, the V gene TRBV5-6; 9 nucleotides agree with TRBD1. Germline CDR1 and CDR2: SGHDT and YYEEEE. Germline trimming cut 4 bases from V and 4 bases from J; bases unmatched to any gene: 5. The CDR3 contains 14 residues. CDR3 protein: CASSPPDRGETQYF. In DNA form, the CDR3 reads TGTGCCAGCAGCCCGCCGGACAGGGGAGAGACCCAGTACTTC. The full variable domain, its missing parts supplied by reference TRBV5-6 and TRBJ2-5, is DAGVTQSPTHLIKTRGQQVTLRCSPKSGHDTVSWYQQALGQGPQFIFQYYEEEERQRGNFPDRFSGHQFPNYSSELNVNALLLGDSALYLCASSPPDRGETQYFGPGTRLLVL.

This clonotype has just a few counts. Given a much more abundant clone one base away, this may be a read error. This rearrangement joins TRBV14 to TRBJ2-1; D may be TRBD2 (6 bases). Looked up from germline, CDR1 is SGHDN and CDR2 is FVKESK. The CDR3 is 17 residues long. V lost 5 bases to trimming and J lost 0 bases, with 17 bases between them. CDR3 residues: CASSTYLDGGSYNEQFF. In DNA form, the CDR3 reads TGTGCCAGCAGCACCTATTTGGACGGGGGCTCCTACAATGAGCAGTTCTTC.

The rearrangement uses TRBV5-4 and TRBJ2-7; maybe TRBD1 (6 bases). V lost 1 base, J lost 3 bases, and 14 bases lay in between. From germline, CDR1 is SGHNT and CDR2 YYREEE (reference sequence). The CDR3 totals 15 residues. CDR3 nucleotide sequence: TGTGCCAGCAGCTTGCCCGGACAGACCATCTACGAGCAGTACGTC. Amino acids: CASSLPGQTIYEQYV.

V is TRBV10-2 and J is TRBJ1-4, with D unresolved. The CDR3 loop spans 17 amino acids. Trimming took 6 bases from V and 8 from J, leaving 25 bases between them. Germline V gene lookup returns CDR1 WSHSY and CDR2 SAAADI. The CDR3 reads CASSRRHLAMKEEKLFF. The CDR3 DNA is TGCGCCAGCAGCCGGCGACATCTGGCTATGAAGGAGGAAAAACTGTTTTTT.

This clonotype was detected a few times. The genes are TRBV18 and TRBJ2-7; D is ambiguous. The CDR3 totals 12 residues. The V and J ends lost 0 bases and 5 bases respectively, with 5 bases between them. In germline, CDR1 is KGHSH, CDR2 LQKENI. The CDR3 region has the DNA TGTGCCAGCTCACCACCGGGTCACGAGCAGTACTTC. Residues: CASSPPGHEQYF.

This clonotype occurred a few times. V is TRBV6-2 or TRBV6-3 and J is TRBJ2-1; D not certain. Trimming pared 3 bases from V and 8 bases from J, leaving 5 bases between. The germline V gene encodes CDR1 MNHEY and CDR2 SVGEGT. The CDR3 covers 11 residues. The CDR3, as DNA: TGTGCCAGCAGTTATCCTGATGAGCAGTTCTTC. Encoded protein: CASSYPDEQFF.

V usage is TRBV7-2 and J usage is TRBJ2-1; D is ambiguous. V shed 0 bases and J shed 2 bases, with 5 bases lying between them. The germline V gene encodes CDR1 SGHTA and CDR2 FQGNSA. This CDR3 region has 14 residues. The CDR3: CASSLAPPYNEQFF. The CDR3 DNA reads TGTGCCAGCAGCTTAGCGCCCCCCTACAATGAGCAGTTCTTC. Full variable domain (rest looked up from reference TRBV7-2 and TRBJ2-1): GAGVSQSPSNKVTEKGKDVELRCDPISGHTALYWYRQSLGQGLEFLIYFQGNSAPDKSGLPSDRFSAERTGGSVSTLTIQRTQQEDSAVYLCASSLAPPYNEQFFGPGTRLTVL.